The next 10 T cell receptor beta chains were all read from a single sample in a study of T-cell reconstitution after alpha-beta-depleted transplantation in children. This sample's TCRbeta library carried unique molecular identifier barcodes. TCRdb re-derived calls from the PCR reads in MiXCR, one entry per CDR3 protein. The sample contains just over 200,000 distinct CDR3 sequences, 7% to 9% of which appear only once. The specimen was PBMCs, mostly from graft donor cells, collected 360 days after TCRalphabeta/CD19-depleted stem cell transplant. These receptors were obtained from a male patient between 2 and 10 years old who had a stem cell transplant for acute myeloid leukemia, so the T cells may come from the graft donor.

In this sample, this clonotype turned up many times. The chain is built from TRBV6-2 or TRBV6-3 and TRBJ1-5; 7 bases match TRBD1. Looked up from germline, CDR1 is MNHEY and CDR2 is SVGEGT. The V gene end was trimmed by 5 bases and the J gene end by 5 bases; junction bases not matched to a gene: 6. The length of the CDR3 is 14 residues. The CDR3 here is CASSPPGQYQPQHF. The CDR3 DNA reads TGTGCCAGCAGTCCCCCGGGACAGTATCAGCCCCAGCATTTT.

The sample holds many counts of this clonotype. The genes are TRBV20-1 and TRBJ2-1; 7 bases line up with TRBD2. The CDR3 runs to 15 residues. Trimming removed 3 bases from V and 7 bases from J; junction bases left unmatched: 12. Germline V lookup: CDR1 DFQATT, CDR2 SNEGSKA (reference sequence). CDR3 nucleotide sequence: TGCAGTGCTAGGAATCAAGCGGGAATGAATAATGAGCAGTTCTTC. Amino acids: CSARNQAGMNNEQFF.

This clonotype has just a few counts. The chain joins TRBV18 to TRBJ2-7, with a weak D call TRBD2 (6 bases). Germline CDR1 reads KGHSH; CDR2 reads LQKENI. The CDR3 consists of 15 residues. V lost 6 bases and J lost 5, with 20 bases in between. The CDR3, as DNA: TGTGCCAGCTCCCCTCTAATCCGGAGGGCCGACGAGCAGTACTTC. It codes for CASSPLIRRADEQYF. Filled out from reference TRBV18 and TRBJ2-7, the complete variable domain reads NAGVMQNPRHLVRRRGQEARLRCSPMKGHSHVYWYRQLPEEGLKFMVYLQKENIIDESGMPKERFSAEFPKEGPSILRIQQVVRGDSAAYFCASSPLIRRADEQYFGPGTRLTVT.

This clonotype was counted between two and nine times. The chain couples TRBV7-9 to TRBJ2-7; D unresolved. Germline V gene sequence: CDR1 SEHNR, CDR2 FQNEAQ (reference sequence). The CDR3 covers 14 residues. The V end lost 2 bases, the J end lost 0 bases, and 8 bases lay between the germline ends. Here the CDR3 reads CASSLQRSSYEQYF. The CDR3 region has the DNA TGTGCCAGCAGCTTACAGAGGAGCTCCTACGAGCAGTACTTC.

This clonotype was counted ten times or more. The V and J genes are TRBV5-6 and TRBJ1-1; D is undetermined. The CDR3 sequence is 13 residues long. V was trimmed by 4 bases and J by 7 bases, leaving 14 bases between them. Germline V gives CDR1 SGHDT, CDR2 YYEEEE. The CDR3 DNA reads TGTGCCAGCAGCCGGTCTCCCTGGGATGAAGCTTTCTTT. Its translation: CASSRSPWDEAFF.

V and J are TRBV5-5 and TRBJ1-1, with D hard to call. There are 15 residues in the CDR3. The germline CDR1 and CDR2 sequences are SGHKS and YYEKEE (reference sequence). V lost 0 bases and J lost 5, with 14 bases in between. The CDR3 reads CASSLALTTGTEAFF. CDR3 nucleotides: TGTGCCAGCAGCTTGGCGCTAACAACTGGGACTGAAGCTTTCTTT.

A few counts support this clonotype. The J gene is TRBJ1-5, the V gene TRBV12-3 or TRBV12-4; a weak D match, TRBD1 (5 bases). The CDR3 length is 13 residues. Trimming removed 4 bases at V and 9 bases at J, with 13 bases between. The CDR3 sequence is CASSSQVQSPQHF. The CDR3, as DNA: TGTGCCAGCAGTTCACAGGTCCAGTCGCCCCAGCATTTT.

This clonotype showed up many times. The V call is TRBV10-3, the J call TRBJ1-1, with no clear D. The germline CDR1 and CDR2 sequences are ENHRY and SYGVKD. V was pared by 4 bases and J by 1 base, with 19 bases between. The CDR3 sequence is 17 residues long. The CDR3 DNA follows: TGTGCCATCAGTGGGGCGAATAAGAAAGGCGGGAACACTGAAGCTTTCTTT. Translating it yields CAISGANKKGGNTEAFF.

The rearrangement links TRBV20-1 to TRBJ2-3, with 7 bases identical to TRBD1. Germline CDR1 DFQATT, CDR2 SNEGSKA (reference sequence). The V gene end was trimmed by 5 bases and the J gene end by 1 base; junction bases not matched to a gene: 9. This CDR3 region has 15 residues. CDR3 loop: CSAPRQGTRTDTQYF. In nucleotides, the CDR3 is TGCAGTGCTCCTAGACAGGGAACCCGCACAGATACGCAGTATTTT.

This clonotype was counted at least ten times. The chain joins TRBV20-1 to TRBJ2-4, with 7 bases that match TRBD2. Unmatched junction bases numbered 4, after V lost 1 base and J lost 4 bases. The length of the CDR3 is 14 residues. The germline V gene encodes CDR1 DFQATT and CDR2 SNEGSKA (reference sequence). The CDR3 loop is CSARVAGVKNIQYF. The CDR3 DNA sequence: TGCAGTGCTAGAGTCGCGGGAGTGAAAAACATTCAGTACTTC.